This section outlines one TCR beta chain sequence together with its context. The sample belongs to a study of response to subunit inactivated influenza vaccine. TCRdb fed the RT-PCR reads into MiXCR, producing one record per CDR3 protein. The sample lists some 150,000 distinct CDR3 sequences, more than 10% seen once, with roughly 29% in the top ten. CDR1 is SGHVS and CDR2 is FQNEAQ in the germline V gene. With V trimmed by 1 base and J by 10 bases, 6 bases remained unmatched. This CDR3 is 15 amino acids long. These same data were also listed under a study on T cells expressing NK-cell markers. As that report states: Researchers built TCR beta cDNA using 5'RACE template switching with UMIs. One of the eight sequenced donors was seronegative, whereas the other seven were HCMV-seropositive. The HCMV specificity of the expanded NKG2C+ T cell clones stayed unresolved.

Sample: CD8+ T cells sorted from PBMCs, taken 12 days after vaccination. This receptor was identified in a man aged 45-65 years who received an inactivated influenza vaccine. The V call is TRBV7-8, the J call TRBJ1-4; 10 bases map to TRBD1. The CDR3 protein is CASSLGTGGEGKLFF. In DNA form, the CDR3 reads TGTGCCAGCAGCTTAGGGACAGGGGGTGAAGGAAAACTGTTTTTT.